The sequence of this T cell receptor (beta chain) was determined in a study of CD8 T cells in Susac syndrome. Study summary: When blood was drawn, patients with Susac syndrome were on intravenous immunoglobulin alone, on corticosteroids, or therapy-naive.

cDNA came from about 0.5 to 1 ug RNA primed by random hexamers. TCRdb called the immunoSEQ multiplex PCR reads again in MiXCR, with one record for every CDR3 protein. The table includes about 190,000 distinct CDR3 sequences, roughly nine tenths detected once. Notes on the study in general: Expansion of clones was not seen in the CD4+ T cell repertoires of Susac syndrome.

CDR3 length: 17 residues. CDR1 and CDR2 (germline): LNHNV, YYDKDF (reference sequence). After removal of 1 base from V and 3 bases from J, the junction contained 9 bases not matched to a gene. CD8+ and CD4+ T cells from blood underwent TCR beta sequencing. On this clonotype: Its cognate antigen is unknown.

This receptor was identified in a human donor with Susac syndrome. The sample taken for sequencing was CD4+ T cells from PBMCs. The V and J genes are TRBV15 and TRBJ1-1, with 9 bases that match TRBD1. CDR3 bases: TGTGCCACCAGCAGAGTTCTCTACAGGGGGCGGGACACTGAAGCTTTCTTT. Protein sequence: CATSRVLYRGRDTEAFF.